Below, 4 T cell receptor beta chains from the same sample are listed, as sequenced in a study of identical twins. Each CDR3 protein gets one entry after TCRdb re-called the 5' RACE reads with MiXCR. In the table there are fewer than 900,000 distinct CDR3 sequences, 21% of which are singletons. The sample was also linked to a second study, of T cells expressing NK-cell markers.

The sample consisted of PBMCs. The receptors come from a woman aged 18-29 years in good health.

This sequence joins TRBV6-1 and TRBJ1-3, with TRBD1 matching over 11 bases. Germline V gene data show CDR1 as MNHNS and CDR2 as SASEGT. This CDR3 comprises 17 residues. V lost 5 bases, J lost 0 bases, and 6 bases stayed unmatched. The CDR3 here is CASSLGQGAFSGNTIYF. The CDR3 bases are TGTGCCAGCAGTCTTGGACAGGGGGCCTTCTCTGGAAACACCATATATTTT.

CDR3 region: CASTRGQGRNIQYF. The CDR3 DNA sequence: TGTGCCAGCACCCGGGGACAGGGGAGAAACATTCAGTACTTC. The chain uses TRBV6-1 and TRBJ2-4; 10 bases line up with TRBD1. Germline V gives CDR1 MNHNS, CDR2 SASEGT. The J segment lost 6 bases and the V segment lost 7 bases, leaving 6 bases of the junction unmatched. The CDR3 is made up of 14 amino acids.

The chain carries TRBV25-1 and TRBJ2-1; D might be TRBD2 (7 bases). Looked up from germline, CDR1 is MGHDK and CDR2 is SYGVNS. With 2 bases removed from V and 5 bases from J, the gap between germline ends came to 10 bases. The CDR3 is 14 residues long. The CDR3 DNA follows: TGTGCCAGCAGTGAAGCGGGGGCCCACAATGAGCAGTTCTTC. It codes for CASSEAGAHNEQFF.

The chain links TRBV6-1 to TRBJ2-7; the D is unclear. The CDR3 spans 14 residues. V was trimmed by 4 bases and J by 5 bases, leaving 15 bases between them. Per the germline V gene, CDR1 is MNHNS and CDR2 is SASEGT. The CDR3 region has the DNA TGTGCCAGCAGTGTAATCCTAGTGATGAACGAGCAGTACTTC. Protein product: CASSVILVMNEQYF.